The next 5 T cell receptor beta chains were all read from a single sample in a study of cytomegalovirus exposure and HLA in healthy donors. It was with 60 Vbeta and 13 Jbeta primers that the PCR ran. Data came from immunoSEQ multiplex PCR; TCRdb stores just in-frame clones and leaves some out. The sample lists about 150,000 clones, around 81% occurring once. Sequencing was carried out using PBMCs. These receptors came from a woman aged 35 to 49 in good health and CMV-seropositive.

J is TRBJ1-2 and V is TRBV29-1; D unclear. V gave up 6 bases and J gave up 4 bases, with 15 bases separating them. The V gene's germline CDR1 is SQVTM and CDR2 ANQGSEA. This CDR3 is built from 13 residues. The CDR3 sequence: CSVASGETYGYTF. Here the CDR3 DNA reads TGCAGCGTGGCGTCCGGAGAAACCTATGGCTACACCTTC.

The chain employs TRBV5-3 and TRBJ1-1; D ambiguous. TRBV5-3 is given ORF status, its function remaining uncertain. The CDR3 is 18 amino acids. The V end was cut by 5 bases, the J end by 2 bases, with 25 bases between. The DNA for the CDR3 is TGTGCCAGAAGTCCAAGGGTCGGGGATAAGAAATTTAACACTGAAGCTTTCTTT. Residues: CARSPRVGDKKFNTEAFF.

The V call is TRBV18, the J call TRBJ2-2; D ambiguous. CDR3 length: 13 amino acids. V was shortened by 3 bases and J by 2 bases, with 4 bases between the two germline ends. CDR1 is KGHSH, CDR2 LQKENI, per germline. Written as DNA, the CDR3 is TGTGCCAGCTCACCTATAAACACCGGGGAGCTGTTTTTT. Translation: CASSPINTGELFF.

The rearrangement links TRBV12-5 to TRBJ2-2, with 7 bases matching TRBD1. CDR1 LGHNT and CDR2 FRNRAP come from the germline V gene. This CDR3 spans 17 amino acids. V lost 1 base to trimming and J lost 5 bases; unmatched junction nucleotides: 10. CDR3 region: CASGLAAGGRRTGELFF. CDR3 nucleotide sequence: TGTGCTAGTGGTTTGGCGGCAGGGGGTAGAAGGACCGGGGAGCTGTTTTTT.

The rearrangement uses TRBV27 and TRBJ2-2; D may be TRBD2 (6 bases). Germline assignment: CDR1 MNHEY and CDR2 SMNVEV (reference sequence). The CDR3 sequence is 14 residues long. Trimming pared 3 bases from V and 3 bases from J, leaving 8 bases between. DNA for the CDR3: TGTGCCAGCAGTTTCGGGACTGACACCGGGGAGCTGTTTTTT. It specifies CASSFGTDTGELFF.